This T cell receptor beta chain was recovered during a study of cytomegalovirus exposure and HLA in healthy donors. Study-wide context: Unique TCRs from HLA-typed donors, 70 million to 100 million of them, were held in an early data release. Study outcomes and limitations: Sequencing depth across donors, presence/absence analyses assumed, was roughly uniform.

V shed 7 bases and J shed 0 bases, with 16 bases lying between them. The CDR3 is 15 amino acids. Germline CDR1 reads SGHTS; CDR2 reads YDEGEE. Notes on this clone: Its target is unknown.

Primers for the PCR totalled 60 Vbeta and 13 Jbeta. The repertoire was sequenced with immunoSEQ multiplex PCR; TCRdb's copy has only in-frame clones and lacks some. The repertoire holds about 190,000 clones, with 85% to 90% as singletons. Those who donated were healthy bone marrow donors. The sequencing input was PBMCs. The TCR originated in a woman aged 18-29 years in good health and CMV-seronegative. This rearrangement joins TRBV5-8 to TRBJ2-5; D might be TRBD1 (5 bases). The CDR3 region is CASSLGDRYQETQYF. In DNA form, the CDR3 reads TGTGCCAGCTCCCTTGGAGACAGATACCAAGAGACCCAGTACTTC. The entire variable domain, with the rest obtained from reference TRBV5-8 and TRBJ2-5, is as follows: EAGVTQSPTHLIKTRGQQATLRCSPISGHTSVYWYQQALGLGLQFLLWYDEGEERNRGNFPPRFSGRQFPNYSSELNVNALELEDSALYLCASSLGDRYQETQYFGPGTRLLVL.